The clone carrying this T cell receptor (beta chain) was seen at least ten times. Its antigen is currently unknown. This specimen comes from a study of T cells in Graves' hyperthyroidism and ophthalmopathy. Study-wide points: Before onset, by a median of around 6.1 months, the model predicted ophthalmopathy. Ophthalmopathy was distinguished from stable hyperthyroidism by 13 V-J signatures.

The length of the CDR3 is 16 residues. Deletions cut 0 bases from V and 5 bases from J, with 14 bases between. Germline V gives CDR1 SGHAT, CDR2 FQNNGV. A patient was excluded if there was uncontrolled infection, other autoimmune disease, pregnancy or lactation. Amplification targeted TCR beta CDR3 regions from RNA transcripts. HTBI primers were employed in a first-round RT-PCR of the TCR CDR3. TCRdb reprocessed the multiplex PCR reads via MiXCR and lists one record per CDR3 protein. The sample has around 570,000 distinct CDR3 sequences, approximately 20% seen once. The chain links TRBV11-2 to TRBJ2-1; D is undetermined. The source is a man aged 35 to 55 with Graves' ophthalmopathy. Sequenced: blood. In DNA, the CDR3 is TGTGCCAGCAGCTTAGACCCCGACCGATTCAACAATGAGCAGTTCTTC. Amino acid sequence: CASSLDPDRFNNEQFF.